A selection of T cell receptor beta chains follows, all from one sample in a study of shared clonotypes between healthy human individuals. Using immunoSEQ multiplex PCR, the repertoire was profiled, and TCRdb retains in-frame clones only, with some absent. The data hold roughly 700,000 clones, with around 91% observed a single time. Sequencing was performed on memory CD8+ T cells from PBMCs. Receptors originate from a man in his late teens or twenties in good health. Some clones in this sample may be carry-over from other donors' samples. Both conserved end residues are part of each CDR3. The D gene is left open where the match is weak. Clone size is shown for a subset of rows, as once, few, many or a class of expanded clone.

J gene | clone size | D gene | V gene | CDR3 protein
TRBJ2-3 | NA | TRBD2 | TRBV7-2 | CASSQGLAGGMDTQYF
TRBJ2-1 | NA | TRBD2 | TRBV25-1 | CASSEPLAGGDYNEQFF
TRBJ1-2 | NA | TRBD1 | TRBV10-3 | CAISGHRTGVGYTF
TRBJ2-7 | NA | TRBD2 | TRBV27 | CASSLEDRERLAGVRRSSYEQYF
TRBJ1-1 | NA | NA | TRBV7-8 | CASSSEGRLNTEAFF
TRBJ2-2 | NA | TRBD1 | TRBV9 | CASSVGTANTGELFF
TRBJ2-7 | NA | NA | TRBV6-5 | CASSSSSGEKGYEQYF
TRBJ2-1 | NA | TRBD2 | TRBV9 | CASSVRKSTEASGFYEQFF
TRBJ2-7 | NA | TRBD2 | TRBV27 | CASSVTSVHEQYF
TRBJ1-3 | NA | NA | TRBV7-8 | CASSSSTPPENTIYF
TRBJ1-1 | NA | NA | TRBV19 | CASSSMGGAWTEAFF
TRBJ2-2 | NA | NA | TRBV9 | CASSVVSGWGSRNTGELFF
TRBJ1-2 | NA | NA | TRBV9 | CASSVERSIGSYTF
TRBJ2-7 | NA | NA | TRBV11-2 | CASSPRPSYEQYF
TRBJ2-7 | once | TRBD1 | TRBV28 | CASSRPGQGYEQYF
TRBJ2-2 | NA | NA | TRBV11-2 | CASSLRPTSNTGELFF
TRBJ2-1 | NA | NA | TRBV9 | CASSVDPNWPEQFF
TRBJ1-2 | NA | NA | TRBV7-8 | CASSPGPANYGYTF
TRBJ2-1 | NA | NA | TRBV18 | CASSPSTLRRFF
TRBJ1-1 | NA | NA | TRBV7-9 | CASSALGAGPPGAFF
TRBJ2-3 | NA | TRBD2 | TRBV27 | CASSSLRLAGTDTQYF
TRBJ2-2 | NA | TRBD2 | TRBV27 | CASTGLAVKNTGELFF
TRBJ1-2 | NA | NA | TRBV5-4 | CASSQKPGYYGYTF
TRBJ2-7 | NA | NA | TRBV27 | CASSFGIAATYEQYF
TRBJ1-4 | NA | NA | TRBV7-6 | CASSLFRDGANEKLFF
TRBJ2-3 | once | NA | TRBV20-1 | CSASARDTQYF
TRBJ1-1 | NA | NA | TRBV5-6 | CASSLDGSRQKAFF
TRBJ2-7 | NA | TRBD1 | TRBV9 | CASSANRGFREQYF
TRBJ2-2 | NA | NA | TRBV9 | CASSVDPSELNTGELFF
TRBJ2-2 | NA | TRBD1 | TRBV27 | CASSLSRRQGGNTGELFF
TRBJ1-1 | NA | NA | TRBV27 | CASSYTGNTEAFF
TRBJ1-3 | NA | NA | TRBV4-1 | CASSLRAVSLGNTIYF
TRBJ2-7 | NA | TRBD1 | TRBV27 | CASSSTGTGLHEQYF
TRBJ2-3 | NA | NA | TRBV28 | CASSLPSPRDTQYF
TRBJ2-7 | NA | TRBD2 | TRBV27 | CASSFLAGNIGEQYF
TRBJ2-7 | few | NA | TRBV27 | CASSLGGYEQYF
TRBJ2-3 | NA | NA | TRBV6-1 | CASSLYSHTTDTQYF
TRBJ1-2 | NA | NA | TRBV7-2 | CASSLAGYGYTF
TRBJ1-1 | NA | NA | TRBV28 | CASSLSRSMNTEAFF
TRBJ2-2 | NA | NA | TRBV14 | CASSSKGQGGTGELFF
TRBJ1-2 | NA | NA | TRBV5-1 | CASSGMTPTDVGYGYTF
TRBJ2-7 | NA | NA | TRBV29-1 | CSVDKQGSYEQYF
TRBJ1-1 | NA | TRBD1 | TRBV11-1 | CASSWTGPNTEAFF
TRBJ2-2 | few | NA | TRBV7-7 | CASSLGGHLTGELFF
TRBJ2-5 | NA | NA | TRBV27 | CASSFWSLGRETQYF
TRBJ2-7 | NA | TRBD1 | TRBV2 | CASSPRDRAHEQYF